Listed below are T cell receptor beta chains from one sample, sequenced in a study of blood T cell repertoires in COVID-19. TCRdb's table, derived via immunoSEQ multiplex PCR, lists solely in-frame clones and lacks some. Among approximately 90,000 clones, around 87% were seen once, and the ten largest hold about a sixth. Sequences were obtained from peripheral blood. All receptors derive from a human donor in a cohort sampled during active COVID-19. CDR3s include the opening cysteine and the closing phenylalanine or tryptophan. The D gene is left open where the match is weak.

v_call	j_call	cdr3_length	d_call	cdr3_aa
TRBV11-3	TRBJ2-1	16	-	CASSLRGEGGYNEQFF
TRBV28	TRBJ1-1	13	-	CASRDRRNTEAFF
TRBV6-1	TRBJ1-5	18	TRBD1	CASSGGGQVLYSNQPQHF
TRBV5-6	TRBJ1-5	14	-	CASSFGLSNQPQHF
TRBV4-2	TRBJ1-3	16	-	CASSREQGDSGNTIYF
TRBV20-1	TRBJ1-5	15	-	CSASTGSRVNQPQHF
TRBV7-2	TRBJ1-1	14	-	CASSGGGRLTEAFF
TRBV6-4	TRBJ1-5	13	-	CASSDASGQPQHF
TRBV7-9	TRBJ1-2	16	-	CASSSPPQAPNYGYTF
TRBV29-1	TRBJ2-7	14	-	CSVELGVPPYEQYF
TRBV4-3	TRBJ2-3	18	-	CASSQDLGGRGSTDTQYF
TRBV18	TRBJ1-3	16	-	CASSPGTPSSGNTIYF
TRBV30	TRBJ1-5	13	-	CAWNVGQNQPQHF
TRBV24-1	TRBJ1-2	12	-	CATSDHSYGYTF
TRBV27	TRBJ2-7	15	-	CASSLYPPSRNEQYF
TRBV5-1	TRBJ2-4	15	-	CASSSRGAEGDIQYF
TRBV3-1/TRBV3-2	TRBJ1-5	15	-	CASSQDRGWNQPQHF
TRBV4-1	TRBJ1-1	13	-	CASSHSPRAEAFF
TRBV30	TRBJ1-3	11	-	CAWSPSDTIYF
TRBV5-8	TRBJ2-1	16	-	CASSFELGQISNEQFF
TRBV2	TRBJ2-2	12	-	CASSEQAGELFF
TRBV10-1	TRBJ1-3	16	TRBD1	CASGPRDRLTGNTIYF
TRBV5-1	TRBJ2-1	14	-	CASSLPGENNEQFF
TRBV5-1	TRBJ2-1	15	TRBD2	CASSLFGRGRDEQFF
TRBV11-1	TRBJ1-2	15	TRBD1	CASSFSPAGGYGYTF
TRBV7-9	TRBJ2-2	15	-	CASREEVAGTGELFF
TRBV18	TRBJ2-1	14	-	CASSPLTGPNEQFF